A selection of T cell receptor beta chains follows, all from one sample in a study of T cells expressing NK-cell markers. TCRdb reprocessed the 5' RACE reads; each CDR3 protein has one entry and no DNA is given. The sample includes fewer than 550,000 distinct CDR3 sequences. Sequencing input: blood T cells: a sorted CD56 or NKG2C T cell subset, CD4+ or CD8+ T cells, or bulk PBMC T cells (not recorded which). These receptors were taken from a woman aged 50 to 60 in good health. The CDR3 runs from the conserved cysteine through the conserved F or W.

TRBJ2-3 16 TRBV5-1 CASSLAASSGSHTQYF
TRBJ2-3 16 TRBV20-1 CSASIGAGVSTDTQYF
TRBJ1-2 15 TRBV24-1 CATSERGQGVDGYTF
TRBJ1-4 14 TRBV9 CASSVGSTDEKLFF
TRBJ1-3 21 TRBV12-5 CASGPYMPGQEDNFSGNTIYF
TRBJ2-1 15 TRBV10-3 CAIRRRDSSYNEQFF
TRBJ2-1 19 TRBV4-1 CASSQRLTSGLAQGDEQFF
TRBJ2-3 15 TRBV7-2 CASTSRTSFADTQYF
TRBJ2-2 15 TRBV6-2/TRBV6-3 CASSYLAGGTGELFF
TRBJ2-1 16 TRBV12-3/TRBV12-4 CASSFPSSGRINEQFF
TRBJ2-2 15 TRBV5-1 CASSLSATNTGELFF
TRBJ2-7 14 TRBV20-1 CSADGDRGDYEQYF
TRBJ1-3 16 TRBV6-5 CASSWSRDSSGNTIYF
TRBJ2-1 11 TRBV21-1 CASSPGPGAFF
TRBJ2-1 13 TRBV20-1 CSASERRYNEQFF
TRBJ2-2 17 TRBV5-1 CASSLEGGTLNTGELFF
TRBJ2-3 14 TRBV12-3/TRBV12-4 CASRAGISTDTQYF
TRBJ2-2 16 TRBV7-8 CASSPSTSGRGGELFF
TRBJ1-6 14 TRBV20-1 CSATTGQAGSPLHF
TRBJ2-6 17 TRBV5-1 CASDSGGLRSGANVLTF